This passage covers 5 T cell receptor beta chains from one sample sequenced in a study of cytomegalovirus exposure and HLA in healthy donors. Amplification used 60 Vbeta primers and 13 Jbeta primers. Some clones are missing from TCRdb's copy, which holds only in-frame ones; the method was immunoSEQ multiplex PCR. There are about 95,000 clones in the sample; about 70% occur only once, and approximately 8.2% lies in the top ten. Specimen: PBMCs. The origin of the receptors is a man in his fifties or sixties in good health and CMV-seronegative.

On this clone itself: The sample contains more than one DNA sequence encoding this CDR3. The J gene is TRBJ2-7, the V gene TRBV5-1; TRBD2 aligns across 10 bases. CDR3 length: 16 residues. Trimming removed 0 bases from V and 3 bases from J; junction bases left unmatched: 6. CDR1 and CDR2 from the germline V gene are SGHRS and YFSETQ. The CDR3 sequence is CASSLAGLAANYEQYF. In DNA form, the CDR3 reads TGCGCCAGCAGCTTGGCCGGACTAGCGGCTAACTACGAGCAGTACTTC.

The chain joins TRBV28 to TRBJ2-3; D is perhaps TRBD2 (5 bases). The CDR3 is made up of 12 amino acids. The V end was cut by 8 bases, the J end by 5 bases, with 11 bases between. Germline CDR1 reads MDHEN; CDR2 reads SYDVKM. CDR3 in amino acids: CASGLSGDTQYF. CDR3 in DNA: TGTGCCAGCGGACTGAGTGGAGATACGCAGTATTTT.

The chain links TRBV27 to TRBJ1-4, with 9 nucleotides matching TRBD1. This CDR3 has 14 amino acids. With 8 bases clipped from V and 10 bases from J, the junction kept 11 bases outside the gene matches. CDR1 is MNHEY and CDR2 is SMNVEV in the germline V gene (reference sequence). CDR3 sequence reads: CASSTGGGGVKLFF. DNA of the CDR3: TGTGCCAGCTCCACAGGGGGCGGGGGAGTAAAACTGTTTTTT.

V and J are TRBV5-4 and TRBJ1-1; unclear D gene. The V end was cut by 4 bases, the J end by 2 bases, with 15 bases between. The CDR3 sequence is 15 residues long. In germline, CDR1 is SGHNT, CDR2 YYREEE (reference sequence). CDR3 amino acids: CASSPEGGFNTEAFF. As DNA, the CDR3 is TGTGCCAGCAGCCCCGAGGGCGGCTTCAACACTGAAGCTTTCTTT.

This clone showed up just a few times. The chain is built from TRBV19 and TRBJ1-1; a possible D gene is TRBD1 (5 bases). The CDR3 loop spans 16 amino acids. Trimming took 7 bases from V and 0 from J, leaving 18 bases between them. Germline CDR1 and CDR2: LNHDA and SQIVND (reference sequence). The CDR3: CASILGGDALNTEAFF. The CDR3 nucleotides are TGTGCCAGTATTCTGGGGGGAGACGCACTGAACACTGAAGCTTTCTTT.